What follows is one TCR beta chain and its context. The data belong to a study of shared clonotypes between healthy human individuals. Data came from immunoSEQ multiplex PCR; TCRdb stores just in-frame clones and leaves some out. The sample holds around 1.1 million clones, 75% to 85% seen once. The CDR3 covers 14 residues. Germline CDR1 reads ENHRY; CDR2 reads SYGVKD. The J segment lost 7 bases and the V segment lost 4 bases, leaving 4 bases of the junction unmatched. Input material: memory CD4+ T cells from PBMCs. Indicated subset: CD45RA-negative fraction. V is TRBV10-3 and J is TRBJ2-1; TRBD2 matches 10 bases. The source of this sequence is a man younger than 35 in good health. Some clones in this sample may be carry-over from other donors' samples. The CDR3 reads CAISATSGKNEQFF. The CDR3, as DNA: TGTGCCATCAGTGCCACTAGCGGGAAGAATGAGCAGTTCTTC.